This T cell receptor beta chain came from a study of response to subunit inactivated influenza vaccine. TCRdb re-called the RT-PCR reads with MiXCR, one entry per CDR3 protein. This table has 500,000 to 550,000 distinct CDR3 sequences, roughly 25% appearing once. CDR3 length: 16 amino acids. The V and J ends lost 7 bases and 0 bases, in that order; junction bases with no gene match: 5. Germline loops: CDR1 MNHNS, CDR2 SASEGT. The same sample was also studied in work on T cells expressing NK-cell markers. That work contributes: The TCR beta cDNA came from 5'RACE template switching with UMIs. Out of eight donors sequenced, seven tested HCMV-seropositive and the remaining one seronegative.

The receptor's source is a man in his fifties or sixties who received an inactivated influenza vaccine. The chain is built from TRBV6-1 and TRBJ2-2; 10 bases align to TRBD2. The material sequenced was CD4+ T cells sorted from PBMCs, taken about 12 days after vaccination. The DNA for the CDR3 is TGTGCCAGCACCCGGACTAGCGGAACGAACACCGGGGAGCTGTTTTTT. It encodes CASTRTSGTNTGELFF.